These 25 T cell receptor beta chains came from one sample sequenced in a study of blood T cell repertoires in COVID-19. Profiled with immunoSEQ multiplex PCR; TCRdb holds only in-frame clones, not every one. Altogether 200,000 or so clones are present, 70% to 90% being singletons, with the ten largest covering about 20%. Input material: peripheral blood. The source is a person between 65 and 80 years old with COVID-19, enrolled during active disease.

This chain joins TRBV5-1 and TRBJ1-3; D uncertain. The CDR3 totals 15 residues. The V end was cut by 0 bases, the J end by 0 bases, with 7 bases between. The V gene's germline CDR1 is SGHRS and CDR2 YFSETQ. CDR3 in DNA: TGCGCCAGCAGCTTGGTCGGAGGCTCTGGAAACACCATATATTTT. It yields the protein CASSLVGGSGNTIYF.

The V call is TRBV5-1, the J call TRBJ1-6; TRBD1 matches 9 bases. V dropped 4 bases and J dropped 6; count of bases not matched to a gene: 5. The CDR3 is 15 residues long. Germline-derived CDR1 and CDR2 are SGHRS and YFSETQ. CDR3 sequence: CASSITGGGNSPLHF. CDR3 sequence (DNA): TGCGCCAGCAGCATAACAGGGGGCGGTAATTCACCCCTCCACTTT.

The gene calls are TRBV7-9 and TRBJ2-7; D is perhaps TRBD2 (5 bases). The germline gives CDR1 SEHNR, CDR2 FQNEAQ (reference sequence). Between the trimmed V and J ends, which lost 3 bases and 2 bases, there was a span of 11 bases. This CDR3 spans 14 amino acids. The CDR3: CASSLASGTYEQYF. The CDR3 coding sequence is TGTGCCAGCAGCTTGGCATCGGGGACCTACGAGCAGTACTTC. Using reference TRBV7-9 and TRBJ2-7 for the parts outside the CDR3, the full variable domain is DTGVSQNPRHKITKRGQNVTFRCDPISEHNRLYWYRQTLGQGPEFLTYFQNEAQLEKSRLLSDRFSAERPKGSFSTLEIQRTEQGDSAMYLCASSLASGTYEQYFGPGTRLTVT.

V gene TRBV7-3 combines with J gene TRBJ2-3; 11 nucleotides line up with TRBD2. The CDR3 has 13 residues. Trimming cost V 6 bases and J 14 bases; bases outside gene matches: 10. The germline V gene has CDR1 SGHTA and CDR2 FQGTGA. CDR3 residues: CASRRLAGTALYF. The CDR3 nucleotides are TGTGCCAGCAGGCGACTAGCGGGAACCGCGTTGTATTTT.

This clone was detected only a few times. CDR3: CAASPGTLYTGELFF. The DNA for the CDR3 is TGTGCCGCCTCTCCCGGGACACTCTACACCGGGGAGCTGTTTTTT. The chain couples TRBV10-3 to TRBJ2-2, with a possible D match to TRBD1 (6 bases). Trimming shortened V by 11 bases and J by 3 bases, and 19 bases separated the two germline ends. Per the germline V gene, CDR1 is ENHRY and CDR2 is SYGVKD. This CDR3 spans 15 amino acids.

This chain uses TRBV6-6 with TRBJ1-1; D might be TRBD1 (5 bases). The V gene lost 7 bases and the J gene lost 0 bases, with 9 bases spanning the gap. Germline V gene data show CDR1 as MNHNY and CDR2 as SVGAGI (reference sequence). The CDR3 consists of 13 residues. The CDR3 is CASTGRVNTEAFF. The CDR3, as DNA: TGTGCCAGCACTGGCAGGGTGAACACTGAAGCTTTCTTT.

This chain links TRBV28 with TRBJ1-2; D might be TRBD1 (6 bases). Germline CDR1 MDHEN, CDR2 SYDVKM. Trimming took off 3 bases at V and 6 bases at J, with 8 bases between the two ends. The CDR3 covers 12 residues. CDR3 in DNA: TGTGCCAGCAGTTTGTCAGGGGATGGCTACACCTTC. It specifies CASSLSGDGYTF.

The V call is TRBV19, the J call TRBJ1-4, with D uncertain. The CDR3 is 16 residues long. Germline CDR1 reads LNHDA; CDR2 reads SQIVND (reference sequence). Trimming removed 4 bases from V and 7 bases from J, with 19 bases in between. DNA of the CDR3: TGTGCCAGTAGTACCCAGTTAGGAGGGATGACTGAAAAACTGTTTTTT. Translation gives CASSTQLGGMTEKLFF.

The chain couples TRBV10-3 to TRBJ2-3; the match to TRBD1 covers 8 bases. This CDR3 region has 16 residues. With V trimmed by 3 bases and J by 3 bases, 8 bases remained unmatched. Germline lookup yields CDR1 ENHRY and CDR2 SYGVKD. The DNA for the CDR3 is TGTGCCATCAGTGATAGGTCGGGACAGGATACAGATACGCAGTATTTT. Translated, it gives CAISDRSGQDTDTQYF.

This chain links TRBV7-2 with TRBJ1-3, with D perhaps matching TRBD1 (5 bases). Trimming pared 7 bases from V and 3 bases from J, leaving 13 bases between. CDR3 length equals 14 residues. CDR1 and CDR2 from the germline V gene are SGHTA and FQGNSA. CDR3 region: CASNPAGNGNTIYF. CDR3 DNA: TGTGCCAGCAATCCAGCAGGGAATGGAAACACCATATATTTT.

The table lists this clone with a few counts. The CDR3 loop is CASRTGSHGELFF. CDR3 in DNA: TGTGCCAGTAGAACAGGGTCCCACGGGGAGCTGTTTTTT. The rearrangement uses TRBV19 and TRBJ2-2, with D perhaps TRBD1 (6 bases). The length of the CDR3 is 13 residues. V was pared by 6 bases and J by 7 bases, with 12 bases between. Germline CDR1 LNHDA, CDR2 SQIVND (reference sequence).

This clone was detected only a few times. V gene TRBV9 combines with J gene TRBJ2-3; possible D gene TRBD1, 6 bases. CDR1 and CDR2 (germline): SGDLS, YYNGEE. CDR3 length equals 19 residues. Between the trimmed V and J ends, which lost 0 bases and 1 base, there was a span of 21 bases. The CDR3 nucleotides are TGTGCCAGCAGCGTAGGCCTGGGGGCCGTAATTCGGGGCACAGATACGCAGTATTTT. This sequence encodes CASSVGLGAVIRGTDTQYF. The complete variable domain, with remaining parts taken from reference TRBV9 and TRBJ2-3, reads DSGVTQTPKHLITATGQRVTLRCSPRSGDLSVYWYQQSLDQGLQFLIQYYNGEERAKGNILERFSAQQFPDLHSELNLSSLELGDSALYFCASSVGLGAVIRGTDTQYFGPGTRLTVL.

This clone was detected once. V usage is TRBV3-1 (or the pseudogene TRBV3-2) and J usage is TRBJ2-2; TRBD2 might be the D (5 bases). CDR1 is LGHDT and CDR2 is YNNKEL in the germline V gene (reference sequence). The length of the CDR3 is 16 residues. Between the trimmed V and J ends, which lost 0 bases and 5 bases, there was a span of 13 bases. The CDR3, as DNA: TGTGCCAGCAGCCAAGAGAGAGGAACGGGGACCGGGGAGCTGTTTTTT. Protein sequence: CASSQERGTGTGELFF.

Only one count was recorded for this clone. This chain links TRBV3-1 (or the pseudogene TRBV3-2) with TRBJ2-5; 9 nucleotides match TRBD1. Germline trimming cut 1 base from V and 4 bases from J; bases unmatched to any gene: 4. Germline V gene lookup returns CDR1 LGHDT and CDR2 YNNKEL (reference sequence). This CDR3 region has 15 residues. The CDR3 is CASSQAGTGLETQYF. CDR3 sequence (DNA): TGTGCCAGCAGCCAAGCCGGGACAGGGTTAGAGACCCAGTACTTC.

This clone was seen just once. The V call is TRBV5-8, the J call TRBJ1-5; a weak D match, TRBD1 (5 bases). CDR3 length: 13 residues. Germline assignment: CDR1 SGHTS and CDR2 YDEGEE. V lost 3 bases to trimming and J lost 7 bases, with 11 bases between them. The CDR3 here is CASSSSGYQPQHF. The CDR3 DNA is TGTGCCAGCAGCTCCTCAGGGTACCAGCCCCAGCATTTT.

The chain combines TRBV6-5 with TRBJ1-1; TRBD1 aligns across 10 bases. Per the germline V gene, CDR1 is MNHEY and CDR2 is SVGAGI. V shed 9 bases and J 5 bases; nucleotides not matched to a gene: 6. The CDR3 has 13 residues. Written as DNA, the CDR3 is TGTGCCAGTAACCGGGACAGGGGTACTGAAGCTTTCTTT. The encoded protein is CASNRDRGTEAFF.

The V call is TRBV5-4, the J call TRBJ1-3, with 8 bases matching TRBD1. The V gene end was trimmed by 2 bases and the J gene end by 1 base; junction bases not matched to a gene: 2. This CDR3 is 15 amino acids long. Germline V lookup: CDR1 SGHNT, CDR2 YYREEE (reference sequence). The CDR3 coding sequence is TGTGCCAGCAGCTTACAGGGGGGTTCTGGAAACACCATATATTTT. It translates to CASSLQGGSGNTIYF. Together with reference TRBV5-4 and TRBJ1-3, the CDR3 gives the full variable domain: ETGVTQSPTHLIKTRGQQVTLRCSSQSGHNTVSWYQQALGQGPQFIFQYYREEENGRGNFPPRFSGLQFPNYSSELNVNALELDDSALYLCASSLQGGSGNTIYFGEGSWLTVV.

V gene TRBV28 combines with J gene TRBJ2-3; D unclear. This CDR3 is built from 17 residues. V was cut by 4 bases and J by 1 base, with 18 bases left in between. The V gene's germline CDR1 is MDHEN and CDR2 SYDVKM. This CDR3 is CASSWSFWQAGTDTQYF. DNA of the CDR3: TGTGCCAGCAGTTGGTCGTTCTGGCAGGCTGGCACAGATACGCAGTATTTT.

The chain uses TRBV11-2 and TRBJ1-4, with D possibly matching TRBD1 (6 bases). Germline V CDR1 and CDR2: SGHAT, FQNNGV. V was pared by 5 bases and J by 3 bases, with 16 bases between. CDR3 size: 16 residues. This CDR3 is CASSQTTGMANEKLFF. As DNA, the CDR3 is TGTGCCAGCAGCCAAACTACAGGGATGGCTAATGAAAAACTGTTTTTT.

This chain connects TRBV5-1 to TRBJ1-4; 7 bases align to TRBD1. Trimming at V came to 0 bases and at J to 6 bases, leaving 5 bases not matched to a gene. CDR1 and CDR2 (germline): SGHRS, YFSETQ. CDR3 size: 15 residues. This CDR3 reads CASSLADTGDEKLFF. The CDR3 coding sequence is TGCGCCAGCAGCTTGGCCGATACAGGGGATGAAAAACTGTTTTTT.

The chain has TRBV19 and TRBJ2-5, with D unresolved. Trimming took off 3 bases at V and 5 bases at J, with 10 bases between the two ends. Germline-derived CDR1 and CDR2 are LNHDA and SQIVND (reference sequence). CDR3 length: 13 residues. The CDR3 loop is CASSISILETQYF. DNA of the CDR3: TGTGCCAGTAGTATCTCCATACTGGAGACCCAGTACTTC. The whole variable domain, remainder taken from reference TRBV19 and TRBJ2-5, is DGGITQSPKYLFRKEGQNVTLSCEQNLNHDAMYWYRQDPGQGLRLIYYSQIVNDFQKGDIAEGYSVSREKKESFPLTVTSAQKNPTAFYLCASSISILETQYFGPGTRLLVL.

The chain joins TRBV7-3 to TRBJ2-3; 8 bases line up with TRBD1. The CDR3 consists of 16 residues. Germline V CDR1 and CDR2: SGHTA, FQGTGA. Trimming at V came to 2 bases and at J to 1 base, leaving 5 bases not matched to a gene. CDR3 bases: TGTGCCAGCAGCTTATTAGGGACAGGACGCACAGATACGCAGTATTTT. It encodes CASSLLGTGRTDTQYF.

V and J are TRBV19 and TRBJ1-4; 9 bases fit TRBD1. Germline loops: CDR1 LNHDA, CDR2 SQIVND (reference sequence). The CDR3 is made up of 17 amino acids. The ends lost 6 bases at V and 4 bases at J; junction bases unmatched: 12. CDR3 in amino acids: CASSPGDRAFNNEKLFF. The CDR3 nucleotides read TGTGCCAGTAGCCCGGGGGACAGGGCATTTAATAATGAAAAACTGTTTTTT.

This chain links TRBV6-5 with TRBJ2-1; 10 bases are a match to TRBD2. Germline V lookup: CDR1 MNHEY, CDR2 SVGAGI. V was pared by 6 bases and J by 0 bases, with 2 bases of the junction left unmatched. CDR3 length equals 15 residues. The CDR3 DNA follows: TGTGCCAGCAGGCTAGCGGGAGCCTCCTACAATGAGCAGTTCTTC. It specifies CASRLAGASYNEQFF.

The chain couples TRBV19 to TRBJ2-1; 7 positions agree with TRBD2. The CDR3 is 13 amino acids. Germline CDR1 and CDR2: LNHDA and SQIVND (reference sequence). V shed 6 bases and J 6 bases; nucleotides not matched to a gene: 5. The CDR3 loop is CASRSLAVNEQFF. Written as DNA, the CDR3 is TGTGCCAGTAGGTCCCTAGCGGTCAATGAGCAGTTCTTC.